This T cell receptor (beta chain) was identified during a study of beta chain features in type 1 diabetes. TCRB transcripts that were expressed got sequenced, as all of the isolated RNA had been reverse transcribed. Sequencing was performed with immunoSEQ multiplex PCR; in TCRdb, only in-frame clones are kept and a portion is missing. The table includes 310,000 or so clones, 15% detected once. General observations from the study: Across all four CD4+ subsets, people with type 1 diabetes showed modestly shorter TCRB CDR3s.

This clone has only a few counts. Its target is unknown. Germline CDR1 reads SGDLS; CDR2 reads YYNGEE. The CDR3 has 14 residues. Trimming removed 3 bases from V and 3 bases from J, with 12 bases in between. The clonotype comes from a man aged 18 to 30 with type 1 diabetes. Sequencing was done on a sample of naive CD4+ T cells from blood. This rearrangement joins TRBV9 to TRBJ1-1, with D hard to call. CDR3 residues: CASSAPPLDTEAFF. CDR3 sequence (DNA): TGTGCCAGCAGCGCCCCTCCCCTCGACACTGAAGCTTTCTTT.